This T cell receptor beta chain was sequenced in a study of beta chain features in type 1 diabetes. Since all of the isolated RNA was reverse transcribed, expressed TCRB transcripts were what got sequenced. TCRdb's copy holds only in-frame clones and misses some; the assay was immunoSEQ multiplex PCR. The sample shows 900,000 or so clones, roughly 15% of them seen only once. V lost 4 bases, J lost 5 bases, and 6 bases stayed unmatched. Per germline, CDR1 LGHNA and CDR2 YSLEER. CDR3 length equals 15 residues. This clone appeared a few times. The chain combines TRBV4-3 with TRBJ2-7; 12 positions match TRBD2. The source is a young woman in good health. The sequencing sample was made of naive CD4+ T cells from blood. CDR3 coding DNA: TGCGCCAGCAGCCTGCGACTAGCGGGAGTCAACGAGCAGTACTTC. This codes for CASSLRLAGVNEQYF.